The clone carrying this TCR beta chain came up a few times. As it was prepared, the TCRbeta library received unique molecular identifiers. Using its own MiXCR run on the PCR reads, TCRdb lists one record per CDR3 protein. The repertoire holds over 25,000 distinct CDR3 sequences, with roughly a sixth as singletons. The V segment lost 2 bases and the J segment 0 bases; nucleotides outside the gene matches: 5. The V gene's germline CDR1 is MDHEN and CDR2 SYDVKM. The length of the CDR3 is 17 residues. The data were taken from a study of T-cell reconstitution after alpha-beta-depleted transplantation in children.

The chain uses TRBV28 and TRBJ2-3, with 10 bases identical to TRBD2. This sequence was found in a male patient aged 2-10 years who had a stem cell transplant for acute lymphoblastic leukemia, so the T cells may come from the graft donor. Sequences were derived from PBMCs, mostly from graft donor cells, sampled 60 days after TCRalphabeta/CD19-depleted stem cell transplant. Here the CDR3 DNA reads TGTGCCAGCAGTTTAGGCGGACTAGCGGAAAGCACAGATACGCAGTATTTT. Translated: CASSLGGLAESTDTQYF.